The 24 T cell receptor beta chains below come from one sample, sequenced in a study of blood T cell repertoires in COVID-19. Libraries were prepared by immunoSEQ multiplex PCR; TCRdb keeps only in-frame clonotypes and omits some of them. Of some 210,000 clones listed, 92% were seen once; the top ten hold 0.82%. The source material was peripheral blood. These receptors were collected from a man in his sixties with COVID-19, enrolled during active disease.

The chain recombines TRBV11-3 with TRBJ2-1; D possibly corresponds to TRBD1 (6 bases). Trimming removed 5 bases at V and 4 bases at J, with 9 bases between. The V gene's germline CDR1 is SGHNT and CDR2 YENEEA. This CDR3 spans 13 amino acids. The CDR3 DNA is TGTGCCAGCAGCCCTACAGGGTACAATGAGCAGTTCTTC. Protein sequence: CASSPTGYNEQFF.

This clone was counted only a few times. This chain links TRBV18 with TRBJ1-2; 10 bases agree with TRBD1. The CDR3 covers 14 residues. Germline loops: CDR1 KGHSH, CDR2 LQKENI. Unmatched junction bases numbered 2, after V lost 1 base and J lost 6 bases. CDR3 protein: CASSPLGTGDGYTF. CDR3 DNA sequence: TGTGCCAGCTCACCACTGGGGACAGGGGATGGCTACACCTTC.

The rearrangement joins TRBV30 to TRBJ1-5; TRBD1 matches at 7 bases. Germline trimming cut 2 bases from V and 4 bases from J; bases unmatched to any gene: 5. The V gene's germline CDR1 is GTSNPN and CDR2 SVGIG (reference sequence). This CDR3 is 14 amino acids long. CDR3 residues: CAWSKTGVNQPQHF. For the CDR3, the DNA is TGTGCCTGGAGTAAAACAGGGGTAAATCAGCCCCAGCATTTT.

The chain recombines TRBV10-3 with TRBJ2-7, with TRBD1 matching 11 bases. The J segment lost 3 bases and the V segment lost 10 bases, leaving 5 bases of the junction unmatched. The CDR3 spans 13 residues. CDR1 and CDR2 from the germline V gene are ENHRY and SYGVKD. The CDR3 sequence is CATSGTGGYEQYF. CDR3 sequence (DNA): TGTGCCACGTCCGGGACAGGGGGCTACGAGCAGTACTTC.

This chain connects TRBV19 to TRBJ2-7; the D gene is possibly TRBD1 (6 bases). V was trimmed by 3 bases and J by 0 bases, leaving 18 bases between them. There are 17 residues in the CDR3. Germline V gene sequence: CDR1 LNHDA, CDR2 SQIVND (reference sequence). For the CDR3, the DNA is TGTGCCAGTAGTATCTCGCCCCAGACAGGCAGCTCCTACGAGCAGTACTTC. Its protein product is CASSISPQTGSSYEQYF.

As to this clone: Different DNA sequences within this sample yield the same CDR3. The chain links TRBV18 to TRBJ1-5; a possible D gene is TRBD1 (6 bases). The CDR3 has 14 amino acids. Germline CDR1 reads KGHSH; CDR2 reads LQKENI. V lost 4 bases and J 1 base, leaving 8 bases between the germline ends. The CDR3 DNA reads TGTGCCAGCTCACAAGACAGGAGCAATCAGCCCCAGCATTTT. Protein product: CASSQDRSNQPQHF.

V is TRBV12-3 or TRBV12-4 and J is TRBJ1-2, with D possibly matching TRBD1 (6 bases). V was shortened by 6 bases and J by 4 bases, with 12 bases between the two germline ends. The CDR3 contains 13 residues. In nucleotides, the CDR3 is TGTGCCAGCAGACGAAGGACAGTCTATGGCTACACCTTC. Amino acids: CASRRRTVYGYTF.

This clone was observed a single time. The CDR3 DNA sequence: TGTGCCAGCAGCTTGGTTTCGGTGAACTATGGCTACACCTTC. This encodes CASSLVSVNYGYTF. V is TRBV5-6 and J is TRBJ1-2; D ambiguous. Germline V gene data show CDR1 as SGHDT and CDR2 as YYEEEE. CDR3 length: 14 amino acids. Trimming stripped 0 bases from V and 2 bases from J, with 8 bases between.

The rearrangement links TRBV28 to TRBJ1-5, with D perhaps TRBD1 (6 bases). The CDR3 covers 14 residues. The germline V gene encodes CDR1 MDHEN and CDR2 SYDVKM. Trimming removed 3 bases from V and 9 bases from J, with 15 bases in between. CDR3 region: CASSLPGEWRPQHF. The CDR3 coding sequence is TGTGCCAGCAGTTTGCCAGGGGAGTGGCGGCCCCAGCATTTT.

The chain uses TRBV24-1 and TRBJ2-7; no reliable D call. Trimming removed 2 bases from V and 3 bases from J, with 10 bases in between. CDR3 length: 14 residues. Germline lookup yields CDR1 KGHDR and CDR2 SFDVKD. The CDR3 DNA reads TGTGCCACCAGTGATTACAGTTTCCACTACGAGCAGTACTTC. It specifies CATSDYSFHYEQYF.

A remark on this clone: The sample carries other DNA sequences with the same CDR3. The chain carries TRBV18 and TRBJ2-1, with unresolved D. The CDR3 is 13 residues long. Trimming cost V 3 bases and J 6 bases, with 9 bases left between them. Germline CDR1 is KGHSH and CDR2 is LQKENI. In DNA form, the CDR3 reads TGTGCCAGCTCACCGCCCTCTAGCAATGAGCAGTTCTTC. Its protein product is CASSPPSSNEQFF. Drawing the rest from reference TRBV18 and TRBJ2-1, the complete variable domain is NAGVMQNPRHLVRRRGQEARLRCSPMKGHSHVYWYRQLPEEGLKFMVYLQKENIIDESGMPKERFSAEFPKEGPSILRIQQVVRGDSAAYFCASSPPSSNEQFFGPGTRLTVL.

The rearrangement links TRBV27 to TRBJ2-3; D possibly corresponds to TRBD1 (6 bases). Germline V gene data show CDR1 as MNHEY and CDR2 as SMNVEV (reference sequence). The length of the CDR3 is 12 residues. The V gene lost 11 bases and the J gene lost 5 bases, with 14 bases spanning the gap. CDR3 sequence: CAHRQGRDTQYF. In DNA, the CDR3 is TGTGCCCACAGGCAGGGGAGAGATACGCAGTATTTT.

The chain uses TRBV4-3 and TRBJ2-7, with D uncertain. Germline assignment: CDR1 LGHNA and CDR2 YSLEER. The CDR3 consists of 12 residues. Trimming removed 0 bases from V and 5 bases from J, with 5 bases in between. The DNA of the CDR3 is TGCGCCAGCAGCCAAGATATCCACGAGCAGTACTTC. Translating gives CASSQDIHEQYF.

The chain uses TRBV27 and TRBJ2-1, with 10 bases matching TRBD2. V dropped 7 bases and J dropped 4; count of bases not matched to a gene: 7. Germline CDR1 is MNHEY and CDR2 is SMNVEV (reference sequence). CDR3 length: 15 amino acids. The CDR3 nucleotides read TGTGCCAGCACCCCACTAGCGGGGAATTACAATGAGCAGTTCTTC. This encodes CASTPLAGNYNEQFF.

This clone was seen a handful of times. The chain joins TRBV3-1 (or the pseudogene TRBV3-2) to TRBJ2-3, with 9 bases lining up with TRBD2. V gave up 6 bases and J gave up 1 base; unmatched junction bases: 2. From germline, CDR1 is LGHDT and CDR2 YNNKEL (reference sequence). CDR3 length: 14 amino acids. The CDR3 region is CASRERGGTDTQYF. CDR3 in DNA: TGTGCCAGCAGGGAGCGGGGGGGCACAGATACGCAGTATTTT.

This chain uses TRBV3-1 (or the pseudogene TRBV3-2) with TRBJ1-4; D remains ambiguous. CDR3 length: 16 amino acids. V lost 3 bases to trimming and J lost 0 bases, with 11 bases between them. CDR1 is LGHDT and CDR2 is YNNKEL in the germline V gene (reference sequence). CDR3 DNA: TGTGCCAGCAGCCACCTCGGGGTCGCAACTAATGAAAAACTGTTTTTT. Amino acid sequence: CASSHLGVATNEKLFF.

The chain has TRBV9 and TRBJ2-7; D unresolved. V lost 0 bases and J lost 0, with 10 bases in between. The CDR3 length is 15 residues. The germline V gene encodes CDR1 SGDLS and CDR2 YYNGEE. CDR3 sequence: CASSVASGFSYEQYF. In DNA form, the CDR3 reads TGTGCCAGCAGCGTAGCGTCAGGCTTCTCCTACGAGCAGTACTTC.

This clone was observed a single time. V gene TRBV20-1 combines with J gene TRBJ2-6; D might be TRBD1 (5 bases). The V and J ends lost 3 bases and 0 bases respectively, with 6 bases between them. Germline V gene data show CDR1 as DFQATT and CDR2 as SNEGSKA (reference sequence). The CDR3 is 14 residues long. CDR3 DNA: TGCAGTGCTAGTAGGGGCTCTGGGGCCAACGTCCTGACTTTC. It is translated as CSASRGSGANVLTF.

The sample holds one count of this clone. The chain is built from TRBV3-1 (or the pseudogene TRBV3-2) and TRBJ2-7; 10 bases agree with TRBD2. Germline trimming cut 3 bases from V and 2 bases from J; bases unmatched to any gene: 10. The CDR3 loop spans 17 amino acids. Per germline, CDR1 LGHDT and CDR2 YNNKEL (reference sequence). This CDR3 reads CASSQTLRLAGTYEQYF. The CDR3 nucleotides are TGTGCCAGCAGCCAGACCCTTCGACTAGCGGGTACCTACGAGCAGTACTTC.

In DNA, the CDR3 is TGTGCCACCAGCGTGACAAATACTGGAAACACCATATATTTT. The encoded protein is CATSVTNTGNTIYF. The rearrangement uses TRBV15 and TRBJ1-3; no definite D call. Germline V CDR1 and CDR2: LNHNV, YYDKDF (reference sequence). Trimming pared 5 bases from V and 2 bases from J, leaving 10 bases between. The CDR3 extends over 14 amino acids.

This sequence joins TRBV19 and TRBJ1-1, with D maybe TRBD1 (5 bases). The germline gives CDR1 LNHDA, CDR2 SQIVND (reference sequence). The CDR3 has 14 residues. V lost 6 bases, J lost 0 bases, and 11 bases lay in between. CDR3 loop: CASRSQGLNTEAFF. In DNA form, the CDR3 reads TGTGCCAGTAGGAGTCAGGGATTGAACACTGAAGCTTTCTTT.

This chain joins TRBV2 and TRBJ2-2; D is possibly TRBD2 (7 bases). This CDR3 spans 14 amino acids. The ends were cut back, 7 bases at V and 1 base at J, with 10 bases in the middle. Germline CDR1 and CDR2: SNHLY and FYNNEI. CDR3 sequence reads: CASKGGRNTGELFF. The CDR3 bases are TGTGCCAGCAAGGGGGGGAGGAACACCGGGGAGCTGTTTTTT. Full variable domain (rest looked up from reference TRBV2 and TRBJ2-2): EPEVTQTPSHQVTQMGQEVILRCVPISNHLYFYWYRQILGQKVEFLVSFYNNEISEKSEIFDDQFSVERPDGSNFTLKIRSTKLEDSAMYFCASKGGRNTGELFFGEGSRLTVL.

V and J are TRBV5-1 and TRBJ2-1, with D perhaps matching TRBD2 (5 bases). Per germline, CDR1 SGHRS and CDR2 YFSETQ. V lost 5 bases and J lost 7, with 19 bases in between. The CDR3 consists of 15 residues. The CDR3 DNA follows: TGCGCCAGCAGAAAAACTACGGGGTCTAGGAATGAGCAGTTCTTC. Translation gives CASRKTTGSRNEQFF.

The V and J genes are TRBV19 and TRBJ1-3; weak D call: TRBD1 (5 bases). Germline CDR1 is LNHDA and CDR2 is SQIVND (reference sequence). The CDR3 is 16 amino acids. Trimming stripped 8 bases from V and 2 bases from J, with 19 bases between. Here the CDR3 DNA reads TGTGCCAGTGTGGCCTCTGTTGGACATGCTGGAAACACCATATATTTT. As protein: CASVASVGHAGNTIYF.